One sample yielded the 5 T cell receptor beta chains listed below, sequenced in a study of blood T cell repertoires in COVID-19. Libraries were prepared by immunoSEQ multiplex PCR; TCRdb keeps only in-frame clonotypes and omits some of them. The sample gives 55,000 to 75,000 clones, 79% of which show up once; 3% to 4% is in the top ten. The sequenced sample consisted of peripheral blood. These receptors were obtained from a man between 60 and 70 years old with acute or convalescent COVID-19.

V gene TRBV7-6 combines with J gene TRBJ2-2; 8 nucleotides agree with TRBD1. The length of the CDR3 is 14 residues. Germline V CDR1 and CDR2: SGHVS, FNYEAQ. With 6 bases clipped from V and 1 base from J, the junction kept 1 base outside the gene matches. In nucleotides, the CDR3 is TGTGCCAGCAGAGGGACAGGGAACACCGGGGAGCTGTTTTTT. This translates into CASRGTGNTGELFF.

This clone has only a few counts. This chain joins TRBV9 and TRBJ1-1; D is uncertain. Germline lookup yields CDR1 SGDLS and CDR2 YYNGEE. The V end was cut by 1 base, the J end by 0 bases, with 4 bases between. This CDR3 region has 13 residues. As DNA, the CDR3 is TGTGCCAGCAGCGTACAGTTGAACACTGAAGCTTTCTTT. Its protein is CASSVQLNTEAFF.

This clone was seen only a few times. The genes are TRBV29-1 and TRBJ1-1; a weak D match, TRBD1 (5 bases). The CDR3 loop spans 15 amino acids. The germline V gene encodes CDR1 SQVTM and CDR2 ANQGSEA. V lost 5 bases, J lost 4 bases, and 20 bases lay in between. The CDR3 DNA is TGCAGCGTTCTCGGACCCGGGGGAATAATCACTGAAGCTTTCTTT. Its translation is CSVLGPGGIITEAFF.

This sequence joins TRBV7-9 and TRBJ2-7; 8 positions agree with TRBD1. The V gene's germline CDR1 is SEHNR and CDR2 FQNEAQ (reference sequence). This CDR3 contains 14 residues. The trim removed 5 bases at V and 6 bases at J, leaving 9 bases unmatched. The CDR3 protein is CASSPTGEWSEQYF. In DNA form, the CDR3 reads TGTGCCAGCAGCCCGACAGGGGAGTGGTCCGAGCAGTACTTC.

The chain uses TRBV5-1 and TRBJ2-1; D is undetermined. Germline V lookup: CDR1 SGHRS, CDR2 YFSETQ. The CDR3 is 13 amino acids. The V end lost 0 bases, the J end lost 3 bases, and 4 bases lay between the germline ends. The CDR3 DNA follows: TGCGCCAGCAGCTTGGACAGCTACAATGAGCAGTTCTTC. Translating gives CASSLDSYNEQFF.